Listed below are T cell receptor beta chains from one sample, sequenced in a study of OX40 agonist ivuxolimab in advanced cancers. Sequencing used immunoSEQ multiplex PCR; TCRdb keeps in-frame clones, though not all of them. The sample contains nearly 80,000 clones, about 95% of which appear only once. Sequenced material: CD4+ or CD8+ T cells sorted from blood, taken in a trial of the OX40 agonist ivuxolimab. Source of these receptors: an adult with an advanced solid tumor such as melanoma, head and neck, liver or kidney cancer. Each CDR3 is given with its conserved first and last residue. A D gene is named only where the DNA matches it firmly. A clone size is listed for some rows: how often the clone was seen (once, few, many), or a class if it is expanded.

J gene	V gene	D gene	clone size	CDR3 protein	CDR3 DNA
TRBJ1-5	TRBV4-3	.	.	CASSQGGPAPQHF	TGCGCCAGCAGCCAAGGGGGGCCCGCGCCCCAGCATTTT
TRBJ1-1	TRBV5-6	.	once	CASSLQGSLNTEAFF	TGTGCCAGCAGCTTACAGGGTTCTCTCAACACTGAAGCTTTCTTT
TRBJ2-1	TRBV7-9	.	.	CASSSHLVTTTSSYNEQFF	TGTGCCAGCAGCTCCCACCTAGTCACTACCACTAGCTCCTACAATGAGCAGTTCTTC
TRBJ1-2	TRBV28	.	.	CASPGPYGYTF	TGTGCCAGCCCGGGCCCCTATGGCTACACCTTC
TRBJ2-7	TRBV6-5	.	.	CASSYPQEQYF	TGTGCCAGCAGTTACCCCCAGGAGCAGTACTTC
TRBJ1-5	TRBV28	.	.	CASSFLLSSNQPQHF	TGTGCCAGCAGTTTTCTTCTTAGTAGCAATCAGCCCCAGCATTTT
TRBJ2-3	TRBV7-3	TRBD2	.	CASSPTSGGASDTQYF	TGTGCCAGCAGCCCGACTAGCGGGGGGGCGTCAGATACGCAGTATTTT
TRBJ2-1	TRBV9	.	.	CASSVDSGSLYNEQFF	TGTGCCAGCAGCGTAGATTCGGGGAGCCTTTACAATGAGCAGTTCTTC
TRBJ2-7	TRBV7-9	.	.	CASSPQAAREQYF	TGTGCCAGCAGCCCGCAGGCTGCGCGGGAGCAGTACTTC
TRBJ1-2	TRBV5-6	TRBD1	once	CASSFATGDYGYTF	TGTGCCAGCAGCTTCGCAACAGGGGACTATGGCTACACCTTC
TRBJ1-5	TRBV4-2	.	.	CASSPRPISNQPQHF	TGTGCCAGCAGCCCTCGACCCATTAGCAATCAGCCCCAGCATTTT